Shown below are 21 T cell receptor beta chains from a single sample sequenced in a study of cytomegalovirus exposure and HLA in healthy donors. The PCR made use of 60 Vbeta and 13 Jbeta primers. Method: immunoSEQ multiplex PCR; TCRdb's copy keeps in-frame clones and lacks some. The sample has fewer than 200,000 clones, 80% to 85% seen once; the top ten hold roughly 1.6%. Sequencing was carried out using PBMCs. The receptors derive from a woman between 18 and 30 years old in good health and CMV-seronegative.

The chain joins TRBV20-1 to TRBJ2-7, with 9 bases that match TRBD1. The CDR3 has 11 amino acids. The germline V gene encodes CDR1 DFQATT and CDR2 SNEGSKA (reference sequence). The V gene end was trimmed by 7 bases and the J gene end by 6 bases; junction bases not matched to a gene: 4. CDR3 in DNA: TGCAGTGGGGACAGGGAGGGCGAGCAGTACTTC. Translation: CSGDREGEQYF.

The chain joins TRBV7-8 to TRBJ2-4; 14 nucleotides line up with TRBD2. CDR1 is SGHVS, CDR2 FQNEAQ, per germline. The CDR3 has 16 residues. Losses at the gene ends were 4 bases for V and 8 bases for J; bases not matched to a gene: 7. CDR3 sequence (DNA): TGTGCCAGCAGCTCCCGGACTAGCGGGGGGAGAGACATTCAGTACTTC. Amino acids: CASSSRTSGGRDIQYF.

This clone was observed a few times. The chain recombines TRBV30 with TRBJ1-5, with 12 bases aligning to TRBD1. This CDR3 region has 14 residues. With 1 base clipped from V and 7 bases from J, the junction kept 2 bases outside the gene matches. Germline-derived CDR1 and CDR2 are GTSNPN and SVGIG (reference sequence). The CDR3 bases are TGTGCCTGGAGTGGGGGACAGGGGGCCCAGCCCCAGCATTTT. Its protein is CAWSGGQGAQPQHF.

This rearrangement joins TRBV5-4 to TRBJ2-7, with 8 nucleotides matching TRBD2. CDR1 is SGHNT and CDR2 is YYREEE in the germline V gene (reference sequence). With 3 bases clipped from V and 5 bases from J, the junction kept 4 bases outside the gene matches. The CDR3 has 13 amino acids. In DNA form, the CDR3 reads TGTGCCAGCAGCTCCCCCGGGAGGGACGAGCAGTACGTC. It encodes CASSSPGRDEQYV.

The rearrangement uses TRBV9 and TRBJ1-4, with a weak D call TRBD1 (6 bases). The V end was cut by 4 bases, the J end by 7 bases, with 14 bases between. The CDR3 runs to 14 residues. The germline gives CDR1 SGDLS, CDR2 YYNGEE. CDR3 sequence: CASSPQGFGEKLFF. The CDR3, as DNA: TGTGCCAGCAGCCCCCAGGGGTTTGGTGAAAAACTGTTTTTT.

This clone was counted once. This chain connects TRBV6-5 to TRBJ2-1, with D tentatively TRBD1 (6 bases). Trimming took off 5 bases at V and 3 bases at J, with 11 bases between the two ends. The CDR3 totals 14 residues. Germline CDR1 is MNHEY and CDR2 is SVGAGI. CDR3 loop: CASSTGYLYNEQFF. CDR3 bases: TGTGCCAGCAGTACAGGGTATCTCTACAATGAGCAGTTCTTC.

The CDR3 loop is CASSLGGTATNEKLFF. For the CDR3, the DNA is TGTGCCAGCAGCTTAGGAGGAACCGCAACTAATGAAAAACTGTTTTTT. The rearrangement links TRBV11-2 to TRBJ1-4; D is ambiguous. The CDR3 loop spans 16 amino acids. From germline, CDR1 is SGHAT and CDR2 FQNNGV. Trimming shortened V by 1 base and J by 0 bases, and 9 bases separated the two germline ends.

The chain is built from TRBV18 and TRBJ2-7, with a weak D call TRBD1 (6 bases). V lost 4 bases and J 0 bases, leaving 10 bases between the germline ends. This CDR3 contains 14 residues. CDR1 and CDR2 from the germline V gene are KGHSH and LQKENI. The CDR3 DNA reads as TGTGCCAGCTCACTCGGACAGAGCTCCTACGAGCAGTACTTC. It specifies CASSLGQSSYEQYF.

CDR3 protein: CASSLGQGANYGYTF. As DNA, the CDR3 is TGTGCCAGCAGCTTAGGACAGGGGGCCAACTATGGCTACACCTTC. The chain carries TRBV5-5 and TRBJ1-2, with 11 positions matching TRBD1. CDR1 and CDR2 (germline): SGHKS, YYEKEE (reference sequence). CDR3 size: 15 residues. V trimming: 2 bases; J trimming: 2 bases; junction bases outside the gene matches: 2.

This chain connects TRBV4-1 to TRBJ1-1, with 7 bases aligning to TRBD1. V lost 1 base and J lost 0; bases outside the gene matches: 5. The CDR3 is 16 residues long. The germline gives CDR1 MGHRA, CDR2 YSYEKL. The CDR3 reads CASSQAGTAMNTEAFF. As DNA, the CDR3 is TGCGCCAGCAGCCAAGCCGGGACAGCGATGAACACTGAAGCTTTCTTT.

V is TRBV4-1 and J is TRBJ2-1; D possibly corresponds to TRBD1 (6 bases). This CDR3 has 18 residues. Germline CDR1 and CDR2: MGHRA and YSYEKL. Between the trimmed V and J ends, which lost 0 bases and 1 base, there was a span of 16 bases. The CDR3 DNA sequence: TGCGCCAGCAGCCAAGATGGGTTGGACAGAATTTCCTACAATGAGCAGTTCTTC. It is translated as CASSQDGLDRISYNEQFF.

In the case of this clone: The junction departs from the called germline gene at one end, perhaps through a read error. The rearrangement uses TRBV2 and TRBJ1-1; no firm D call. The CDR3 length is 12 residues. Germline loops: CDR1 SNHLY, CDR2 FYNNEI. CDR3 loop: CTSSEVTTEAFF. The CDR3 bases are TGTACCAGCAGTGAGGTAACTACTGAAGCTTTCTTT.

The chain uses TRBV27 and TRBJ1-1, with 8 bases lining up with TRBD1. Germline lookup yields CDR1 MNHEY and CDR2 SMNVEV (reference sequence). V lost 3 bases to trimming and J lost 10 bases; unmatched junction nucleotides: 13. This CDR3 spans 15 amino acids. CDR3 nucleotide sequence: TGTGCCAGCAGTTTCCAGTCGACAGGGGTGGCTGGAGCTTTCTTT. Residues: CASSFQSTGVAGAFF.

The V gene is TRBV9, the J gene TRBJ2-4, with D perhaps TRBD2 (5 bases). This CDR3 region has 16 residues. The V gene's germline CDR1 is SGDLS and CDR2 YYNGEE. Trimming pared 4 bases from V and 3 bases from J, leaving 17 bases between. Here the CDR3 DNA reads TGTGCCAGCAGCCCCCCGGCTACCGGGGTCAAAAACATTCAGTACTTC. Protein sequence: CASSPPATGVKNIQYF.

The V gene is TRBV5-1, the J gene TRBJ2-5; 7 nucleotides agree with TRBD2. Germline V lookup: CDR1 SGHRS, CDR2 YFSETQ. V shed 2 bases and J 3 bases; nucleotides not matched to a gene: 7. The CDR3 contains 15 residues. CDR3 in amino acids: CASSLYGGTEETQYF. The CDR3 nucleotides read TGCGCCAGCAGCTTATACGGGGGGACCGAAGAGACCCAGTACTTC.

The chain uses TRBV6-5 and TRBJ2-3; 13 bases are shared with TRBD2. Per the germline V gene, CDR1 is MNHEY and CDR2 is SVGAGI. The CDR3 totals 15 residues. J gave up 5 bases and V 6 bases, and 5 bases lay outside the gene matches. CDR3 in DNA: TGTGCCAGCAGACGGACTAGCGGGAGTGGAGATACGCAGTATTTT. Translated, it gives CASRRTSGSGDTQYF.

This chain uses TRBV29-1 with TRBJ2-7, with D possibly TRBD1 on 5 matching bases. Trimming took 3 bases from V and 3 from J, leaving 9 bases between them. Germline CDR1 is SQVTM and CDR2 is ANQGSEA. The CDR3 spans 12 residues. The CDR3 nucleotides are TGCAGCGTTGAGGCAGGGTGCTACGAGCAGTACGTC. It is translated as CSVEAGCYEQYV.

This clone showed up just a few times. The chain joins TRBV10-3 to TRBJ1-1; 7 bases are shared with TRBD1. There are 14 residues in the CDR3. Trimming at V came to 6 bases and at J to 2 bases, leaving 6 bases not matched to a gene. Germline CDR1 ENHRY, CDR2 SYGVKD. Written as DNA, the CDR3 is TGTGCCATCAGGGACGGGGACAGCAACACTGAAGCTTTCTTT. Protein product: CAIRDGDSNTEAFF.

The rearrangement uses TRBV6-5 and TRBJ2-1; TRBD2 aligns across 9 bases. There are 16 residues in the CDR3. Germline loops: CDR1 MNHEY, CDR2 SVGAGI. V shed 0 bases and J 9 bases; nucleotides not matched to a gene: 9. In DNA form, the CDR3 reads TGTGCCAGCAGTTACTCCACGGGACTAGCCCCCAGTGAGCAGTTCTTC. Its translation: CASSYSTGLAPSEQFF.

The chain links TRBV11-3 to TRBJ2-5; 7 nucleotides align to TRBD2. The germline CDR1 and CDR2 sequences are SGHNT and YENEEA. The CDR3 is 17 residues long. Unmatched junction bases numbered 15, after V lost 3 bases and J lost 5 bases. CDR3 sequence (DNA): TGTGCCAGCAGCTTTTGGACTAGGGATCTTATGCGTGAGACCCAGTACTTC. It codes for CASSFWTRDLMRETQYF.

The J gene is TRBJ2-1, the V gene TRBV7-2; no firm D call. Germline V lookup: CDR1 SGHTA, CDR2 FQGNSA. The ends were cut back, 3 bases at V and 8 bases at J, with 14 bases in the middle. This CDR3 spans 14 amino acids. The CDR3 loop is CASSFEYGLDEQFF. The DNA of the CDR3 is TGTGCCAGCAGCTTTGAATACGGTTTGGATGAGCAGTTCTTC.